This TCR beta chain is drawn from a study of T cell responses to AZD1222 COVID-19 vaccine. Study outcomes and limitations: Reportedly, close to half of spike-specific TCRs are directed against unmutated variant regions. Repertoire sampling happened only post peak T cell response. Seropositive AZD1222 recipients at baseline numbered only five or six.

V was pared by 2 bases and J by 6 bases, with 10 bases between. The CDR3 has 13 residues. Germline V gene sequence: CDR1 MNHEY, CDR2 SMNVEV (reference sequence). On this clone: Its antigen remains unknown.

Clones were sequenced by immunoSEQ multiplex PCR, and TCRdb holds only the in-frame ones, with some missing. This sample has around 250,000 clones, with about 92% found just once. The sequencing here drew on peripheral blood, taken on day 0 of AZD1222 vaccination. The rearrangement links TRBV27 to TRBJ2-5; tentative D call: TRBD1 (5 bases). This receptor was obtained from an adult in good health. The CDR3 coding sequence is TGTGCCAGCAGTTTAGGTGGGGCCAAGACCCAGTACTTC. This encodes CASSLGGAKTQYF.